The rows below give T cell receptor beta chains drawn from one sample of a study of T-cell reconstitution after alpha-beta-depleted transplantation in children. Each CDR3 protein is one row after TCRdb ran MiXCR on the PCR reads. This sample has about 300,000 distinct CDR3 sequences, with less than 9.5% found just once. The sequenced sample was peripheral blood, obtained 360 days after TCRalphabeta/CD19-depleted stem cell transplant. Receptors originate from a female patient aged 2 to 10 who had a stem cell transplant for Fanconi anemia, so the T cells may come from the graft donor. The CDR3 runs from the conserved cysteine through the conserved F or W. The D gene is left open where the match is weak. For some rows the clone size is stated as once, few or many, or as a class when expanded; others skip it.

D gene,V gene,clone size,J gene,CDR3 protein,CDR3 DNA
.,TRBV4-3,.,TRBJ2-1,CASRQDEGQPGGVGEQFF,TGCGCCAGCAGACAAGATGAGGGACAGCCCGGAGGGGTGGGTGAGCAGTTCTTC
.,TRBV20-1,few,TRBJ1-1,CSARVPVTRTEAFF,TGCAGTGCTAGAGTCCCCGTAACCCGCACTGAAGCTTTCTTT
.,TRBV6-1,many,TRBJ1-1,CASSEGNLMGYDTEAFF,TGTGCCAGCAGTGAAGGGAACCTAATGGGTTACGACACTGAAGCTTTCTTT
TRBD1,TRBV20-1,.,TRBJ1-2,CSARDGTGQGDGYTF,TGCAGTGCTAGAGATGGGACGGGACAGGGAGATGGCTACACCTTC
TRBD1,TRBV7-6,.,TRBJ2-1,CASSLSDRGHNEQFF,TGTGCCAGCAGCTTATCCGACAGGGGGCACAATGAGCAGTTCTTC
.,TRBV19,.,TRBJ2-3,CASTPGDTQYF,TGTGCCAGTACCCCCGGAGATACGCAGTATTTT
.,TRBV20-1,.,TRBJ1-1,CSARDRHRNTEAFF,TGCAGTGCTAGAGATCGTCATAGAAACACTGAAGCTTTCTTT
TRBD2,TRBV3-1,few,TRBJ2-7,CASSQRFLREGLFYEQYF,TGTGCCAGCAGCCAAAGGTTTTTGCGGGAGGGCCTATTTTACGAGCAGTACTTC
.,TRBV4-3,few,TRBJ1-1,CASSQKTGMNTEAFF,TGCGCCAGCAGCCAAAAAACAGGGATGAACACTGAAGCTTTCTTT
.,TRBV4-1,.,TRBJ2-5,CASSQVLRGPAGPFQETQYF,TGCGCCAGCAGCCAAGTTCTCAGGGGACCAGCAGGACCCTTTCAAGAGACCCAGTACTTC
TRBD2,TRBV4-2,many,TRBJ2-1,CASSQAVVLGGGGPNEQFF,TGTGCCAGCAGCCAAGCAGTGGTCTTGGGCGGGGGGGGACCCAATGAGCAGTTCTTC
.,TRBV18,.,TRBJ2-7,CARIVRRHEQYF,TGTGCCAGAATCGTACGACGCCACGAGCAGTACTTC
.,TRBV5-4,few,TRBJ2-2,CASSLVFENTGELFF,TGTGCCAGCAGCTTGGTTTTCGAGAACACCGGGGAGCTGTTTTTT
TRBD1,TRBV9,.,TRBJ1-2,CASLFPGQGQNSYGYTF,TGTGCCAGCCTCTTTCCGGGACAGGGGCAAAATTCCTATGGCTACACCTTC
.,TRBV5-1,many,TRBJ2-7,CASSLARSYEQYF,TGCGCCAGCAGCTTAGCCCGTTCCTACGAGCAGTACTTC
TRBD2,TRBV11-2,few,TRBJ2-3,CASSYTTSGGTDTQYF,TGTGCCAGCAGCTATACAACTAGCGGGGGGACAGATACGCAGTATTTT
.,TRBV6-1,many,TRBJ2-3,CASREDGTDTQYF,TGTGCCAGCAGGGAGGACGGCACAGATACGCAGTATTTT
.,TRBV20-1,many,TRBJ2-5,CSASSPGLPMETQYF,TGCAGTGCTAGTTCTCCGGGACTCCCAATGGAGACCCAGTACTTC
.,TRBV4-3,many,TRBJ1-5,CASSQDRGVNNQPQHF,TGCGCCAGCAGCCAAGACAGGGGTGTTAACAATCAGCCCCAGCATTTT
.,TRBV28,many,TRBJ2-5,CASSLYGEQETQYF,TGTGCCAGCAGTTTATACGGGGAACAAGAGACCCAGTACTTC
TRBD1,TRBV15,many,TRBJ2-5,CATSRNGRTGGETQYF,TGTGCCACCAGCAGGAATGGGAGGACAGGGGGAGAGACCCAGTACTTC
TRBD1,TRBV5-5,.,TRBJ1-2,CASSLAPGQGPGYTF,TGTGCCAGCAGCTTGGCGCCCGGACAGGGGCCTGGCTACACCTTC
TRBD1,TRBV7-9,many,TRBJ2-5,CASSSTGATETQYF,TGTGCCAGCAGCTCTACAGGGGCGACAGAGACCCAGTACTTC
TRBD1,TRBV29-1,many,TRBJ1-2,CSVEPRTGGRDTF,TGCAGCGTTGAACCTAGGACAGGGGGCCGTGACACCTTC
TRBD1,TRBV5-1,.,TRBJ1-6,CASSLEQGSSYNSPLHF,TGCGCCAGCAGCTTGGAACAGGGGAGCTCCTATAATTCACCCCTCCACTTT
TRBD2,TRBV20-1,many,TRBJ2-7,CSARRGWAYEQYF,TGCAGTGCTAGGCGGGGGTGGGCCTACGAGCAGTACTTC
.,TRBV3-1,.,TRBJ2-7,CAFRQLGRAYEQYF,TGTGCCTTCAGACAACTTGGGAGAGCCTACGAGCAGTACTTC
TRBD2,TRBV10-3,many,TRBJ2-7,CAISETVLADGREQYF,TGTGCCATCAGTGAAACGGTACTAGCGGATGGTCGCGAGCAGTACTTC
.,TRBV9,many,TRBJ1-3,CASSVDSSGNTIYF,TGTGCCAGCAGCGTAGACAGCTCTGGAAACACCATATATTTT
.,TRBV20-1,many,TRBJ1-3,CSARDAGRPPSGNTIYF,TGCAGTGCTAGAGATGCCGGACGGCCGCCCTCTGGAAACACCATATATTTT
TRBD2,TRBV6-1,many,TRBJ2-3,CASSLAGGLNTQYF,TGTGCCAGCAGTCTAGCGGGGGGGCTAAATACGCAGTATTTT
.,TRBV12-3/TRBV12-4,.,TRBJ2-6,CASSPGWGGQRTGANVLTF,TGTGCCAGCAGCCCAGGGTGGGGGGGGCAGAGAACTGGGGCCAACGTCCTGACTTTC
.,TRBV5-1,.,TRBJ1-6,CASSLVRNSPLHF,TGCGCCAGCAGCTTGGTTAGGAATTCACCCCTCCACTTT
.,TRBV6-5,few,TRBJ2-7,CASSFRGLQSYEQYF,TGTGCCAGCAGTTTCCGGGGCCTCCAATCCTACGAGCAGTACTTC
TRBD1,TRBV10-3,many,TRBJ2-7,CAIRDRVGSYEQYF,TGTGCCATCAGAGACAGGGTCGGCTCCTACGAGCAGTACTTC
TRBD2,TRBV29-1,many,TRBJ2-1,CSVWPGLAGGDEQFF,TGCAGCGTCTGGCCTGGACTAGCGGGGGGTGATGAGCAGTTCTTC
.,TRBV7-9,.,TRBJ2-3,CASSRREVGADTQYF,TGTGCCAGCAGCCGTAGAGAGGTTGGGGCCGATACGCAGTATTTT
TRBD1,TRBV10-2,few,TRBJ1-2,CASSDPRRGHDPANYGYTF,TGCGCCAGCAGTGACCCACGCAGGGGGCACGATCCAGCTAACTATGGCTACACCTTC
.,TRBV5-6,many,TRBJ2-1,CASSRPGISFAYNEQFF,TGTGCCAGCAGCCGCCCCGGGATATCATTCGCATACAATGAGCAGTTCTTC
.,TRBV29-1,many,TRBJ2-1,CSVISTGSYNEQFF,TGCAGCGTTATATCAACAGGCTCCTACAATGAGCAGTTCTTC
TRBD2,TRBV28,many,TRBJ2-1,CASRGRGEIEQFF,TGTGCCAGCAGGGGGCGGGGGGAAATTGAGCAGTTCTTC
TRBD1,TRBV6-1,few,TRBJ1-2,CASSDGTGVGYTF,TGTGCCAGCAGTGATGGGACAGGGGTGGGCTACACCTTC
.,TRBV30,.,TRBJ2-5,CAWSEDCETQYF,TGTGCCTGGAGTGAGGATTGCGAGACCCAGTACTTC
.,TRBV20-1,many,TRBJ2-5,CSARGLTKETQYF,TGCAGTGCTAGAGGACTAACTAAAGAGACCCAGTACTTC
TRBD2,TRBV9,.,TRBJ2-5,CASSVDPSGGLQETQYF,TGTGCCAGCAGCGTGGACCCTAGCGGGGGCCTGCAAGAGACCCAGTACTTC
.,TRBV7-2,.,TRBJ1-2,CASSPHLSGYTF,TGTGCCAGCAGCCCCCACCTGAGCGGCTACACCTTC
.,TRBV7-7,few,TRBJ2-7,CASSPRNRQLTPLLYEQYF,TGTGCCAGCAGCCCAAGAAACCGACAGCTAACCCCTTTACTCTACGAGCAGTACTTC
.,TRBV29-1,many,TRBJ2-2,CSALSTKDSGELFF,TGCAGCGCCCTCAGTACGAAGGACTCCGGGGAGCTGTTTTTT
.,TRBV9,few,TRBJ2-3,CASSVVTRQRPHTDTQYF,TGTGCCAGCAGCGTAGTGACGCGGCAACGACCGCACACAGATACGCAGTATTTT
TRBD2,TRBV5-1,many,TRBJ2-3,CASSLVAGGKNTQYF,TGCGCCAGCAGCTTGGTAGCGGGGGGCAAGAATACGCAGTATTTT
.,TRBV11-2,few,TRBJ2-3,CASSLVGVTQYF,TGTGCCAGCAGCTTAGTTGGGGTTACGCAGTATTTT